Many counts were recorded for the clone carrying this TCR beta chain. What it binds is unknown. Time point given: patch test 2, 6 weeks after DPC sensitization. Treatment given: therapeutic diphenylcyclopropenone sensitization with weekly scalp DPC. Each patch test followed a blood draw. Every donor had alopecia and was 18 to 70 years old; all were suitable for DPC. The entry originates in a study of human T cells and chemical hapten exposure. The wider study: Each week of the approximately 26-week study, patients had diphenylcyclopropenone applied to the scalp.

MiXCR, run by TCRdb on the RACE reads, gives a single entry per CDR3 protein. The data hold about 380,000 distinct CDR3 sequences, with about 6% observed a single time. Study results and caveats: While controls formed fewer of them, expanded TCRs formed significantly more large CDR3 similarity clusters.

The sample in question was whole blood, obtained in connection with sensitization to the hapten diphenylcyclopropenone (DPC). The receptor was derived from a woman under 30 with alopecia areata. Some clones in this sample may be carry-over from other donors' samples.

The CDR3 DNA sequence: TGTGCTAGTGGACGCGAAGGGGTGCACGAGCAGTACTTC. Its protein is CASGREGVHEQYF. V is TRBV12-5 and J is TRBJ2-7, with D tentatively TRBD1 (5 bases). V dropped 6 bases and J dropped 5 bases, with 14 bases sitting between them. Germline loops: CDR1 LGHNT, CDR2 FRNRAP. The CDR3 extends over 13 amino acids.